This T cell receptor beta chain came from a study of human T cells and chemical hapten exposure (dated by TCRdb to the early 2020s). About the study as a whole: For sensitization, 2% DPC in acetone was applied to a roughly 2 cm by roughly 2 cm area of upper inner arm skin. Throughout the approximately 23-week study period, patients were also given weekly therapeutic DPC doses on the scalp. Alopecia areata with under or over 50% scalp involvement, alopecia totalis and alopecia universalis were represented in the patient cohort, which was mostly female. Patch testing on the upper back used Finn chambers containing 0.01% DPC, with scoring done after 6 days according to International Contact Dermatitis Research Group standards. Libraries were pooled for sequencing, and per-sample TCR yields varied mainly because of small differences in library volumes within the pool. Blood samples were taken from patients before sensitization (week 0) and at 2, 6 and about 24 weeks after DPC sensitization. In alopecia patients, the study followed how the peripheral blood TCR repertoire changed in vivo over primary and secondary sensitization to diphenylcyclopropenone (DPC), a hapten. About 30 alopecia patients provided blood for TCR sequencing at one to four time points (pre-sensitization, 2, 6 and 24 weeks). What the work shows at the level of the full study, not this receptor alone: Compared with pre-sensitization or healthy control sets, expanded TCRs formed significantly more large CDR3 similarity clusters, which is consistent with antigen-driven responses. After repeated subsampling, the strength of the expansion versus patch-test correlation and the threshold at which it became significant changed. DPC sensitization did not change the number of TCRs with a frequency above 1 in 1000, and there was no evidence of changes in global repertoire structure. Patch test score was positively correlated with the number of PT1 expanded TCRs, with significance at thresholds 8, 16 and 32 but not at 4. Because every patient had alopecia, a presumed autoimmune disease, the patients' immune response might differ from that of healthy individuals.

The library came from RACE. TCRdb lists the instrument as NextSeq 500. During library preparation, unique molecular identifiers were attached to individual cDNA molecules so that TCRs could be counted in a quantitative, reproducible way. Each blood RNA sample was used to sequence both TCR alpha and TCR beta chains. Per the original workflow: Samples had a median of roughly 98,000 TCRs, with a range from 23,224 to 690,600. V, J and CDR3 annotation of the TCR reads was performed with the Decombinator software suite. To make PS versus PT1 abundance plots, every sample was subsampled to the same number of TCRs (28,000). TCRs were defined as expanded if absent before sensitization and observed at least eight times at the 2-week time point. TCRdb's own reprocessing of the public reads used fastp at Q25 and MiXCR and kept productive beta chains. Rows merge per CDR3 protein into single entries with the most common DNA and genes. The V and J calls come from TCRdb's annotation, not from the publication. Recorded for this sample are around 150,000 distinct CDR3 sequences; roughly 15% of them occurred a single time. The ten biggest clones cover around 1.7% of the sample.

Taken from the germline V gene, the CDR1 and CDR2 loops are MDHEN and SYDVKM. From the cysteine through the phenylalanine, the CDR3 covers 15 amino acids. Solely the CDR3 DNA is kept, with 45 bases framed from the first base. The junction carries 16 bases between V and J, which are trimmed by 6 bases and 2 bases respectively. The time point label here, explained by the study, means: patch test 1, 2 weeks after DPC sensitization. The treatment or condition label on this specimen signifies: therapeutic diphenylcyclopropenone sensitization with weekly scalp DPC. At each patch-test visit, blood was drawn before the patch test was applied. Patients were eligible if aged 18 to 70, diagnosed with alopecia and judged suitable for DPC therapy, and pregnant patients were excluded. Unfractionated whole blood was collected in Tempus Blood RNA tubes, and total RNA was extracted from that blood. A note on this clonotype: This receptor's antigen is unknown. The sample holds no much larger clone one base away, and base qualities are not on file.

Source: whole blood, taken in connection with sensitization to the hapten diphenylcyclopropenone (DPC). The sequence is built from TRBV28 and TRBJ1-1; the D gene is perhaps TRBD1, on 6 matching bases. The receptor comes from a woman under 40 with alopecia areata. Some clones in this sample may be carry-over from other donors' samples. This receptor carries the CDR3 CASSSRETGNTEAFF. The nucleotide sequence reads TGTGCCAGCAGCTCCCGAGAGACAGGCAACACTGAAGCTTTCTTT.